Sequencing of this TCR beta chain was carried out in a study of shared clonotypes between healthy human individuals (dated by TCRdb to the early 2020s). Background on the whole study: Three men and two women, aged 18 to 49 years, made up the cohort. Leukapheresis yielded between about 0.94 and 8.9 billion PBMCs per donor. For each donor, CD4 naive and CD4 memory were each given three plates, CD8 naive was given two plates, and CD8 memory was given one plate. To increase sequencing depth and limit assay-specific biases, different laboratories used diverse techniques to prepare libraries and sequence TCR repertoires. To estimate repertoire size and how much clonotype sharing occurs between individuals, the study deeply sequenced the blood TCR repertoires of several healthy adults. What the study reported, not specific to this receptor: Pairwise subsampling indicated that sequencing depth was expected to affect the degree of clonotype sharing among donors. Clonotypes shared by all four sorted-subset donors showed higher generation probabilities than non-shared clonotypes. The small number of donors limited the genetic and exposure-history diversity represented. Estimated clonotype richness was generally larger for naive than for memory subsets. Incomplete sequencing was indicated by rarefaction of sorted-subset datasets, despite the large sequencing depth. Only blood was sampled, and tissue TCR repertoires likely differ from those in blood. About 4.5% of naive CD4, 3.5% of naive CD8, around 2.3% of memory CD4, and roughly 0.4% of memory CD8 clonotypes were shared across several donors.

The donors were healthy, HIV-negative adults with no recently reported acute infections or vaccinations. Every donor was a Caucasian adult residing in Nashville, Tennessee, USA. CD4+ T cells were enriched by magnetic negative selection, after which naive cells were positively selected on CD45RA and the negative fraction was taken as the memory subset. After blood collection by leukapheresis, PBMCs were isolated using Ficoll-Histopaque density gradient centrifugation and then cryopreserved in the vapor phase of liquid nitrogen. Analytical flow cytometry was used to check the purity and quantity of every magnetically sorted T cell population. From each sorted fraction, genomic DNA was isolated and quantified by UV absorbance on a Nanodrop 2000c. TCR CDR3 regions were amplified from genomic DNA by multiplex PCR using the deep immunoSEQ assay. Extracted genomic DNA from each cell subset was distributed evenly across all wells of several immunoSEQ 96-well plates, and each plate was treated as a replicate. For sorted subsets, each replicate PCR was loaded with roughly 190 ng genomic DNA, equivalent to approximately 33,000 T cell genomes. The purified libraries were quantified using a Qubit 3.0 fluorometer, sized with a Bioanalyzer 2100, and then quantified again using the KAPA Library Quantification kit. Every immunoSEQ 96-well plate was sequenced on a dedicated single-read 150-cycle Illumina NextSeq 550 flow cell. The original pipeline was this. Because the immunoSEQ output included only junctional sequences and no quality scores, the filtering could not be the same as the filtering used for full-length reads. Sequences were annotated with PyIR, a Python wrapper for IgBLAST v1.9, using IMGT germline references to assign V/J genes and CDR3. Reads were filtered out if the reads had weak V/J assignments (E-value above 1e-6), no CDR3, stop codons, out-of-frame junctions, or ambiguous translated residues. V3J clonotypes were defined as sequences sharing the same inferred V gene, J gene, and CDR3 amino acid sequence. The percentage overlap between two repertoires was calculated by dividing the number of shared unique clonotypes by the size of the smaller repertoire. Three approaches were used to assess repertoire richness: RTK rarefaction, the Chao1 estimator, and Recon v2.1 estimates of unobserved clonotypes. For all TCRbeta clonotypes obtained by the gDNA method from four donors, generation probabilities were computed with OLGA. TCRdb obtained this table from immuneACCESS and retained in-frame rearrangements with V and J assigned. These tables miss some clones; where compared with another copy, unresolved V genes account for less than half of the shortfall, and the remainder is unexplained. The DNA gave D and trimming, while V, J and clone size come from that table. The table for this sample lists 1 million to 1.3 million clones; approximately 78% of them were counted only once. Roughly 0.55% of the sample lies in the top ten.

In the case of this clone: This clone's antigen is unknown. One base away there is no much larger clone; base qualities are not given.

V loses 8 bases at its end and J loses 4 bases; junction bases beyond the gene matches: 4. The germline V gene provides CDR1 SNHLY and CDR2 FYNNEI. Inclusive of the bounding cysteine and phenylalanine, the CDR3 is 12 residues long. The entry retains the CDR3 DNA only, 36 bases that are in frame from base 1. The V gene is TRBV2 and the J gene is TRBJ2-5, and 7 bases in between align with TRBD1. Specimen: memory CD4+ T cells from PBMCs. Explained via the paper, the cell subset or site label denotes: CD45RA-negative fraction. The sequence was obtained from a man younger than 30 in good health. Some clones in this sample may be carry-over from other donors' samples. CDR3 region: CASGTGAETQYF. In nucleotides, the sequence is TGTGCCAGCGGAACAGGGGCAGAGACCCAGTACTTC.